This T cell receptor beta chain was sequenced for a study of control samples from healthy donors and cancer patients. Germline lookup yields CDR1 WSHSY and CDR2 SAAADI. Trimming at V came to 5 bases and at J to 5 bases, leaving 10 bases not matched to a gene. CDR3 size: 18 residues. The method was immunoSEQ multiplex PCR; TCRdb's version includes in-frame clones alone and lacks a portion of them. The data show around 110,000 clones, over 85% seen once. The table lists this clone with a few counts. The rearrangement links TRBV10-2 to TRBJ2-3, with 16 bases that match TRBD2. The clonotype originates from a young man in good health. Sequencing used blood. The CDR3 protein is CASSPGLAGGRWGDTQYF. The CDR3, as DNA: TGCGCCAGCAGTCCGGGACTAGCGGGGGGGCGATGGGGAGATACGCAGTATTTT.